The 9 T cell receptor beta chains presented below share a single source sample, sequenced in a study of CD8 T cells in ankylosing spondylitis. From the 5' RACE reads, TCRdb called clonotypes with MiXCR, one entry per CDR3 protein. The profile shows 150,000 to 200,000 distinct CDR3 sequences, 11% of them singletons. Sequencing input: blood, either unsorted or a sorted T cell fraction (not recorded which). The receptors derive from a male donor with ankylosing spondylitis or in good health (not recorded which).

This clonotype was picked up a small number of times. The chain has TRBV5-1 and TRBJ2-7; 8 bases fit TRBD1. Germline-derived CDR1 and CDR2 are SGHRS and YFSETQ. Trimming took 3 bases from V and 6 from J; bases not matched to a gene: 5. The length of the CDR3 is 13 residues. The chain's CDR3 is CASSSGQGSEQYF. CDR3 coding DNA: TGCGCCAGCAGCTCAGGACAGGGTTCCGAGCAGTACTTC.

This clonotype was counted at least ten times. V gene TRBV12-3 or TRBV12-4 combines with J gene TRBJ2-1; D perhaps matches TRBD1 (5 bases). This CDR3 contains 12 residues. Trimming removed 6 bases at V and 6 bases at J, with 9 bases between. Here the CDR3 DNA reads TGTGCCAGCAGCCGACAGCTCAATGAGCAGTTCTTC. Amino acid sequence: CASSRQLNEQFF.

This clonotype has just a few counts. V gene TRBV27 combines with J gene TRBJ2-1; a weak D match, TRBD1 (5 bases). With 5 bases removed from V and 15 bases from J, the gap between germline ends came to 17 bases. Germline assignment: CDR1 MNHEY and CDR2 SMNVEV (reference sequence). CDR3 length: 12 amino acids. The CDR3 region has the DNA TGTGCCAGCAGTCCCTCGACAGTCCCAAGGTTCTTC. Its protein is CASSPSTVPRFF.

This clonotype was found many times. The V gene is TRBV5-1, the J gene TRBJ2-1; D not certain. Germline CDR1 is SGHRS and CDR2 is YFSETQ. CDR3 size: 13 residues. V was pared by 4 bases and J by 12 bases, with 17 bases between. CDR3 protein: CASSPDGLGLQFF. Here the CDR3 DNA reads TGCGCCAGCAGCCCCGATGGTCTGGGGTTGCAGTTCTTC.

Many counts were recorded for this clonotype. The DNA for the CDR3 is TGTGCCAGCAGTTACTCGTCAGGGATATACCAAGAGACCCAGTACTTC. It translates to CASSYSSGIYQETQYF. The V and J genes are TRBV6-5 and TRBJ2-5, with D maybe TRBD1 (5 bases). V was trimmed by 0 bases and J by 0 bases, leaving 11 bases between them. Germline loops: CDR1 MNHEY, CDR2 SVGAGI. The CDR3 has 16 residues.

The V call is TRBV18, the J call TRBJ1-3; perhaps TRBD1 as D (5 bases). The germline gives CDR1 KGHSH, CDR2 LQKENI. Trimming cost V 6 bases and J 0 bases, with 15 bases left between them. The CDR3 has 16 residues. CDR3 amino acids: CASSPAGTISGNTIYF. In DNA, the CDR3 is TGTGCCAGCTCGCCCGCAGGGACTATCTCTGGAAACACCATATATTTT.

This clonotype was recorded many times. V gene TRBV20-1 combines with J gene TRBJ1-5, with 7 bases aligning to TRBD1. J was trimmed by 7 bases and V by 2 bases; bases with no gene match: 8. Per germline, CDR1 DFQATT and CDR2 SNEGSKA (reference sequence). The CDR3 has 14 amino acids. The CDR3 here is CSARLAGGFQPQHF. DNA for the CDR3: TGCAGTGCTAGACTGGCAGGGGGGTTCCAGCCCCAGCATTTT.

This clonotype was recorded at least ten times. The CDR3 loop reads CASSQDRGSYEQYF. In DNA form, the CDR3 reads TGCGCCAGCAGCCAAGATAGGGGCTCCTACGAGCAGTACTTC. The genes are TRBV4-3 and TRBJ2-7, with D perhaps matching TRBD1 (5 bases). The CDR3 totals 14 residues. Trimming left V 0 bases short and J 0 bases short, with 6 bases between. Germline V gene sequence: CDR1 LGHNA, CDR2 YSLEER.

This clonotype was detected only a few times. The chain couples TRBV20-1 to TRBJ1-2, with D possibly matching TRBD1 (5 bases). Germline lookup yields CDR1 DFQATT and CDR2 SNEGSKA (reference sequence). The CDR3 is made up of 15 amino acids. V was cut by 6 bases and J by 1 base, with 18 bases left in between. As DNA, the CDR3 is TGCAGTGCCCGGGGCACATTCGGGGATAACTATGGCTACACCTTC. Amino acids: CSARGTFGDNYGYTF.